The text below deals with one TCR beta chain. No antigen is known for it. Per-base qualities were not stored, and no clone one base away is much larger. Using the deep immunoSEQ assay, TCR CDR3 regions were amplified from genomic DNA by multiplex PCR. Extracted genomic DNA from each cell subset was spread evenly across all wells of several immunoSEQ 96-well plates, with each plate serving as a replicate. For sorted subsets, about 220 ng of genomic DNA, equivalent to 25,000 to 35,000 T cell genomes, went into each replicate PCR. The purified libraries were quantified using a Qubit 3.0 fluorometer, sized with a Bioanalyzer 2100, and then quantified again using the KAPA Library Quantification kit. A separate single-read 150-cycle Illumina NextSeq 550 flow cell was used to sequence each immunoSEQ 96-well plate. Concerning the study's data processing: Because the immunoSEQ output included only junctional sequences and no quality scores, the filtering could not be the same as the filtering used for full-length reads. To assign V/J genes and CDR3, sequences were annotated against IMGT germline references using PyIR, a Python wrapper for IgBLAST v1.9. Any read was removed if the V/J assignment was weak (E-value above 1e-6), the CDR3 was missing, or the read contained stop codons, out-of-frame junctions, or ambiguous translated residues. V3J clonotypes were defined by identical inferred V gene, J gene, and CDR3 amino acid sequence. Percentage overlap between repertoires was calculated by dividing the number of shared unique clonotypes by the size of the smaller repertoire. RTK rarefaction, the Chao1 estimator, and Recon v2.1 estimates of unobserved clonotypes were used to assess repertoire richness. Generation probabilities for all TCRbeta clonotypes obtained by the gDNA method from a handful of donors were computed using OLGA. This is the immuneACCESS table as TCRdb keeps it, with only in-frame sequences that have V and J called. A part of the clones is gone; compared with another copy, unresolved V genes explain less than half, and the rest is unexplained. The V and J calls and clone size are taken from that table; D and trimming were inferred from the DNA. A total of roughly 2,300,000 clones appear in this sample, around 92% of them only once. Together, the top ten hold around 0.35% of the sample.

The donors were healthy, HIV-negative adults who had no recently reported acute infections or vaccinations. Only Caucasian adults living in Nashville, Tennessee, USA were represented among the donors. Magnetic negative selection was used to enrich CD4+ T cells, after which naive cells were positively selected on CD45RA and the negative fraction became the memory subset. After blood collection by leukapheresis, PBMCs were isolated using Ficoll-Histopaque density gradient centrifugation and then cryopreserved in the vapor phase of liquid nitrogen. Purity and quantity of every magnetically sorted T cell population were checked by analytical flow cytometry. Each sorted fraction had its genomic DNA isolated and then quantified by UV absorbance on a Nanodrop 2000c. This sample is drawn from a study of shared clonotypes between healthy human individuals (dated by TCRdb to about 2020). Background on the whole study: A couple of women and three men aged 18 to 49 years were included in the cohort. The study deeply sequenced blood TCR repertoires of five healthy adults to estimate repertoire size and the extent of clonotype sharing between individuals. Per donor, leukapheresis produced somewhere between about 0.94 and 9 billion PBMCs. For each donor, three plates each were used for CD4 naive and CD4 memory, two plates were used for CD8 naive, and one plate was used for CD8 memory. Libraries were prepared and TCR repertoires were sequenced by different laboratories using diverse techniques, in order to increase sequencing depth and limit assay-specific biases.

Here is what the overall study found, with its caveats: Naive subsets generally had larger estimated clonotype richness than memory subsets. The genetic and exposure-history diversity represented was limited by the small number of donors. Pairwise subsampling led to the expectation that sequencing depth would affect the degree of clonotype sharing among donors. Compared with non-shared clonotypes, the clonotypes found in all four sorted-subset donors had higher generation probabilities. When a handful of donors were compared, the shared fraction of clonotypes was about 5% for naive CD4, around 3.6% for naive CD8, roughly 2.3% for memory CD4, and roughly 0.4% for memory CD8. Only blood was sampled, and tissue TCR repertoires likely differ from those in blood. Rarefaction of sorted-subset datasets indicated incomplete sequencing despite the large sequencing depth.

Sample: naive CD4+ T cells from PBMCs. Explained via the paper, the cell subset or site label denotes: CD45RA+ positively selected. This sequence was found in a man aged 18-30 years in good health. Some clones in this sample may be carry-over from other donors' samples.

The CDR3 sequence is CASSWTGGSSYEQYF. The bases read TGTGCCAGCAGCTGGACCGGGGGGTCCTCTTACGAGCAGTACTTC. This sequence uses TRBV5-6 and TRBJ2-7, with 7 middle bases fitting TRBD2. Based on the germline V gene, the CDR1 and CDR2 sequences are SGHDT and YYEEEE. V ends up 3 bases short and J 4 bases short, with an unmatched junction base count of 10. Reading from cysteine to phenylalanine, the CDR3 counts 15 amino acids. Only CDR3 DNA is held: 45 bases, read in frame from base 1.